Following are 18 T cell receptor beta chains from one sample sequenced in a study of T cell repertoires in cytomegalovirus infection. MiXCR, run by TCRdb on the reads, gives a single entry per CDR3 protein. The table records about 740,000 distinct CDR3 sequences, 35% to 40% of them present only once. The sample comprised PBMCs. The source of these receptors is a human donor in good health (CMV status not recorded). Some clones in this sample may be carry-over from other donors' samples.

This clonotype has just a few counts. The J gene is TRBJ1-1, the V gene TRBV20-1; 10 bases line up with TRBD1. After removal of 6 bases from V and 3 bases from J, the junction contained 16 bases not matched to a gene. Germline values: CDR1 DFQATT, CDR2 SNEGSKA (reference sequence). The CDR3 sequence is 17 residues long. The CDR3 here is CSARGQGQRMSDTEAFF. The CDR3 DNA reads TGCAGTGCGAGGGGACAGGGGCAACGGATGTCCGACACTGAAGCTTTCTTT.

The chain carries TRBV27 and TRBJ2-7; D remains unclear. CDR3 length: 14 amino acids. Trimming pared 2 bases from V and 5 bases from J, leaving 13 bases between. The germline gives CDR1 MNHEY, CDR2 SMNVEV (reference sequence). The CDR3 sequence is CASSLGFASHEQYF. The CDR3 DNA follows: TGTGCCAGCAGTTTAGGGTTCGCCAGCCACGAGCAGTACTTC.

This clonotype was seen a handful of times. CDR3 in DNA: TGTGCCAGCAGTTGGGGACTTCAAGAGACCCAGTACTTC. Translating it yields CASSWGLQETQYF. V and J are TRBV6-1 and TRBJ2-5; TRBD2 is a possible D gene (6 bases). The germline V gene has CDR1 MNHNS and CDR2 SASEGT. This CDR3 is 13 amino acids long. V was pared by 5 bases and J by 2 bases, with 9 bases between.

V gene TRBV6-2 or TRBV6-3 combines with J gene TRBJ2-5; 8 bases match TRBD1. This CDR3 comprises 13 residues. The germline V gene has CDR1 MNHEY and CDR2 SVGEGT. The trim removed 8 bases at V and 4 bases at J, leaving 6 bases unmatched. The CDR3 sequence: CASATGVPETQYF. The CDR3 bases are TGTGCCAGCGCGACAGGGGTACCAGAGACCCAGTACTTC.

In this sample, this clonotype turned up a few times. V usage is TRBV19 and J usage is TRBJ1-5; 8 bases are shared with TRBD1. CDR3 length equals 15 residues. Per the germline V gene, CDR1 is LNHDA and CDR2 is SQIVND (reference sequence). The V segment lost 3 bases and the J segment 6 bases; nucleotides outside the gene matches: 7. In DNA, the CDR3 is TGTGCCAGTAGTATCACGCTCAGGGGGCCTCAGCCCCAGCATTTT. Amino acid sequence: CASSITLRGPQPQHF.

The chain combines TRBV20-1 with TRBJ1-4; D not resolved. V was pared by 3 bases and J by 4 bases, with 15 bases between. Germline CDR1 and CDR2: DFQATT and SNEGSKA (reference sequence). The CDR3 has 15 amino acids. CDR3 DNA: TGCAGTGCTAGTTTAGGGCGGCACTTTAATGAAAAACTGTTTTTT. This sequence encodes CSASLGRHFNEKLFF.

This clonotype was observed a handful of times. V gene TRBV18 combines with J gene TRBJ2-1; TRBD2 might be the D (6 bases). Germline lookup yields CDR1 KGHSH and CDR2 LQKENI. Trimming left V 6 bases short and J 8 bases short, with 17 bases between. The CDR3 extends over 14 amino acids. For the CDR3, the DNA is TGTGCCAGCTCCCCAGGCGGGACGGTCTATGAGCAGTTCTTC. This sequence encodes CASSPGGTVYEQFF.

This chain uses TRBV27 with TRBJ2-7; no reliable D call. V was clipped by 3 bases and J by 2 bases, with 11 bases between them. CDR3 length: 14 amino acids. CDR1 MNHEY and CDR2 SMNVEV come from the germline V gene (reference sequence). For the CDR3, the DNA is TGTGCCAGCAGTTTGTCGAACTCCCCCTACGAGCAGTACTTC. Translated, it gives CASSLSNSPYEQYF.

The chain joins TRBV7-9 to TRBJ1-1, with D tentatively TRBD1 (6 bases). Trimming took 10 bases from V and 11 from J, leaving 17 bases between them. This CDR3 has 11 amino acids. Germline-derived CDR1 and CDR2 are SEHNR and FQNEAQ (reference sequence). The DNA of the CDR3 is TGTGCCACCGGAGGGGGTACCTCGGCTTTCTTT. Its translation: CATGGGTSAFF.

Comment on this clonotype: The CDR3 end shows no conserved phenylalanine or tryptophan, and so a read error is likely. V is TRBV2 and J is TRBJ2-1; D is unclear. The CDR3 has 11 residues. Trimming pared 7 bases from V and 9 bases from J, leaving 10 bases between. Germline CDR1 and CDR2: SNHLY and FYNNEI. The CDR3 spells CASISATEQFC. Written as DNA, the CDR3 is TGTGCCAGCATTTCGGCCACTGAGCAGTTCTGC.

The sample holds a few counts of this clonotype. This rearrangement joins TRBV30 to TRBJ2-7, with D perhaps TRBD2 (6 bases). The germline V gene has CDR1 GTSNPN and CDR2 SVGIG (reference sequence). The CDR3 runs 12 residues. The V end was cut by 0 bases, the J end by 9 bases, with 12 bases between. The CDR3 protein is CAWSVGVSGQYF. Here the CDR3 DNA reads TGTGCCTGGAGTGTAGGGGTTAGCGGGCAGTACTTC.

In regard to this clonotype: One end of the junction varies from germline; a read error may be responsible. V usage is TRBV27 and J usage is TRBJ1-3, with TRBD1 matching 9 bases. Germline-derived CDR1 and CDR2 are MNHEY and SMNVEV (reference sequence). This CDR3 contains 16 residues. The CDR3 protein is CASRDDRGDSGNTICF. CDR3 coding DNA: TGTGCCAGCAGAGACGACAGGGGGGACTCTGGAAACACCATATGTTTT.

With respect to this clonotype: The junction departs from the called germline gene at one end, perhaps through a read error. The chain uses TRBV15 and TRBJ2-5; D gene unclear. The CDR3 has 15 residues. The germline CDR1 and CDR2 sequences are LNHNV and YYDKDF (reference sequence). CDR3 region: CATIRDPVGQETQYF. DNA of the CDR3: TGTGCCACCATCAGAGACCCCGTGGGCCAAGAGACCCAGTACTTC.

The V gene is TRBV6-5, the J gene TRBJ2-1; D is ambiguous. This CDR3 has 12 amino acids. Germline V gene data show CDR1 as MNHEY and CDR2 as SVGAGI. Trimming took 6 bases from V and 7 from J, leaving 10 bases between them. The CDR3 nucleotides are TGTGCCAGCAGCCCCAGAACTAATGAGCAGTTCTTC. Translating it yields CASSPRTNEQFF.

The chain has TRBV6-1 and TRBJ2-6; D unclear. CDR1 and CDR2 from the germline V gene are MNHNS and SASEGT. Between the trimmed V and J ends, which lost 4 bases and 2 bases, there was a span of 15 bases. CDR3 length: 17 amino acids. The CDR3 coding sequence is TGTGCCAGCAGTGCAGGCGGAATCTCAGCTGGGGCCAACGTCCTGACTTTC. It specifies CASSAGGISAGANVLTF.

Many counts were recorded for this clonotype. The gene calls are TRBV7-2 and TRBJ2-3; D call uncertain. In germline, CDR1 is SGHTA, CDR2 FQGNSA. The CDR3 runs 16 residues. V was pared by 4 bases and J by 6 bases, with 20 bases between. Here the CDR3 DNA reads TGTGCCAGCAGCTCTTCTCCGGCGATCGACGAGGATACGCAGTATTTT. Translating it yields CASSSSPAIDEDTQYF.

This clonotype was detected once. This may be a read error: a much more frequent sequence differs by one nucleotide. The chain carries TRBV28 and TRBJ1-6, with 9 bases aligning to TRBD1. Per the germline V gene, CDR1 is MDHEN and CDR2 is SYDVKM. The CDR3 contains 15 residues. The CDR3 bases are TGTGCCAGCAGTTCGACCGGGACAGGGATTGAACCCCACCACTTT. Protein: CASSSTGTGIEPHHF.

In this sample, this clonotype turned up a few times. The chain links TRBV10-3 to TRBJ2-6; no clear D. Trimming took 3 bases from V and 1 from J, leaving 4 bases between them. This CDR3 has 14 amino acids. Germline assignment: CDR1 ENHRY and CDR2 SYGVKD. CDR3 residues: CAISDFSGANVLTF. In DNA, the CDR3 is TGTGCCATCAGTGACTTTTCTGGGGCCAACGTCCTGACTTTC.